The next 25 T cell receptor beta chains were all read from a single sample in a study of T cells after yellow fever vaccination. TCRdb redid the calling of the 5' RACE reads with MiXCR, one entry per CDR3 protein. The sample holds fewer than 650,000 distinct CDR3 sequences, 21% seen once. Here the sequenced sample was PBMCs, taken around 3 weeks after the first yellow fever vaccination. All receptors come from a man aged 18-30 years who received the YFV17D yellow fever vaccine.

The rearrangement joins TRBV18 to TRBJ2-3; D possibly corresponds to TRBD1 (5 bases). Per germline, CDR1 KGHSH and CDR2 LQKENI. Trimming cost V 3 bases and J 0 bases, with 13 bases left between them. The CDR3 is made up of 16 amino acids. The CDR3 sequence is CASSPARQTSTDTQYF. The CDR3 DNA reads as TGTGCCAGCTCACCGGCCCGACAGACTAGCACAGATACGCAGTATTTT. Combining the CDR3 with reference TRBV18 and TRBJ2-3 gives the whole variable domain NAGVMQNPRHLVRRRGQEARLRCSPMKGHSHVYWYRQLPEEGLKFMVYLQKENIIDESGMPKERFSAEFPKEGPSILRIQQVVRGDSAAYFCASSPARQTSTDTQYFGPGTRLTVL.

This clonotype was seen a handful of times. The genes are TRBV5-6 and TRBJ2-5; D tentatively fits TRBD1 or TRBD2 (6 bases each). V shed 0 bases and J shed 6 bases, with 18 bases lying between them. The V gene's germline CDR1 is SGHDT and CDR2 YYEEEE. This CDR3 region has 16 residues. Here the CDR3 reads CASSLEGYEGGKTQYF. For the CDR3, the DNA is TGTGCCAGCAGCTTGGAAGGGTATGAGGGGGGAAAGACCCAGTACTTC.

This clonotype appeared a few times. The genes are TRBV6-2 or TRBV6-3 and TRBJ2-3, with D tentatively TRBD1 or TRBD2 (5 bases each). This CDR3 is built from 14 residues. Germline CDR1 and CDR2: MNHEY and SVGEGT. Trimming stripped 2 bases from V and 8 bases from J, with 14 bases between. This CDR3 is CASSYGTSVGTQYF. The CDR3 DNA sequence: TGTGCCAGCAGTTACGGGACCTCCGTCGGTACGCAGTATTTT.

DNA of the CDR3: TGTGCCACCAGTAACAGGGTCGACTATGGCTACACCTTC. Translating gives CATSNRVDYGYTF. The chain combines TRBV19 with TRBJ1-2; weak D call: TRBD1 (6 bases). The CDR3 is 13 residues long. The V gene's germline CDR1 is LNHDA and CDR2 SQIVND (reference sequence). Trimming pared 10 bases from V and 3 bases from J, leaving 15 bases between.

The rearrangement links TRBV7-2 to TRBJ2-7; 7 nucleotides agree with TRBD1. Germline assignment: CDR1 SGHTA and CDR2 FQGNSA. This CDR3 contains 14 residues. The ends lost 5 bases at V and 2 bases at J; junction bases unmatched: 6. Here the CDR3 DNA reads TGTGCCAGCAGCCGGTGGACAGGACCCTACGAGCAGTACTTC. Its protein product is CASSRWTGPYEQYF.

Comments on this clonotype: Germline and junction disagree at one end, which may indicate a read error. V usage is TRBV7-2 and J usage is TRBJ2-7, with unresolved D. Germline V gene sequence: CDR1 SGHTA, CDR2 FQGNSA. CDR3 length: 14 amino acids. The CDR3 bases are TGTGCCAGCAGCCGAAGTAGGAACTCCTACGAACAGTACTTC. This encodes CASSRSRNSYEQYF.

This CDR3 reads CASSLGLDGVQYV. CDR3 coding DNA: TGTGCCAGCAGCTTGGGGCTCGACGGGGTGCAGTACGTC. V gene TRBV5-7 combines with J gene TRBJ2-7; D might be TRBD2 (5 bases). TRBV5-7 is identified as an open reading frame with a role that is uncertain. V lost 0 bases to trimming and J lost 9 bases, with 13 bases between them. The CDR3 covers 13 residues.

The chain is built from TRBV28 and TRBJ2-7; D is possibly TRBD1 (5 bases). V was shortened by 1 base and J by 0 bases, with 7 bases between the two germline ends. The CDR3 is made up of 14 amino acids. From germline, CDR1 is MDHEN and CDR2 SYDVKM. Written as DNA, the CDR3 is TGTGCCAGCAGTTTATTGGGGCACTCCTACGAGCAGTACTTC. This translates into CASSLLGHSYEQYF.

The chain recombines TRBV14 with TRBJ2-3, with no clear D. Germline loops: CDR1 SGHDN, CDR2 FVKESK. V lost 7 bases and J lost 6, with 17 bases in between. The CDR3 has 14 amino acids. DNA for the CDR3: TGTGCCAGCACCCATGTGAACAAAAAGGATACGCAGTATTTT. Its translation is CASTHVNKKDTQYF.

In this sample, this clonotype turned up a few times. The chain joins TRBV20-1 to TRBJ1-2; D might be TRBD1 (5 bases). The CDR3 length is 12 residues. Germline CDR1 is DFQATT and CDR2 is SNEGSKA (reference sequence). The CDR3 DNA reads as TGCAGGGCACGTGGGACCAGTTATGGCTACACCTTC. Translation: CRARGTSYGYTF.

This sequence joins TRBV5-1 and TRBJ2-7, with D perhaps given as TRBD1 or TRBD2 (6 bases each). The CDR3 is 16 amino acids. Trimming pared 2 bases from V and 2 bases from J, leaving 17 bases between. CDR1 and CDR2 (germline): SGHRS, YFSETQ. The CDR3 loop reads CASSFGGSRGAYEQYF. Written as DNA, the CDR3 is TGCGCCAGCAGCTTCGGCGGATCAAGGGGGGCCTACGAGCAGTACTTC.

At least ten counts were recorded for this clonotype. The genes are TRBV5-1 and TRBJ1-2; D remains unclear. V gave up 0 bases and J gave up 4 bases, with 13 bases separating them. The CDR3 extends over 15 amino acids. Germline V lookup: CDR1 SGHRS, CDR2 YFSETQ. The CDR3, as DNA: TGCGCCAGCAGCTTGGGAACGCGATTCAGCTATGGCTACACCTTC. Residues: CASSLGTRFSYGYTF.

This clonotype was seen repeatedly, ten times or more. The rearrangement links TRBV7-9 to TRBJ2-1; possibly TRBD1 for D (6 bases). The V gene lost 0 bases and the J gene lost 4 bases, with 10 bases spanning the gap. The CDR3 contains 15 residues. Germline CDR1 SEHNR, CDR2 FQNEAQ (reference sequence). The CDR3 reads CASSLARTAYNEQFF. CDR3 nucleotides: TGTGCCAGCAGCTTAGCGCGGACAGCTTACAATGAGCAGTTCTTC.

The chain links TRBV7-2 to TRBJ2-7; D not resolved. The V gene's germline CDR1 is SGHTA and CDR2 FQGNSA. The CDR3 contains 13 residues. Trimming took 5 bases from V and 2 from J, leaving 10 bases between them. This CDR3 reads CASSPRVPYEQYF. The CDR3 bases are TGTGCCAGCAGCCCCCGTGTCCCCTACGAGCAGTACTTC.

The table lists this clonotype with a few counts. This sequence joins TRBV7-2 and TRBJ2-3; maybe TRBD1 (5 bases). Germline lookup yields CDR1 SGHTA and CDR2 FQGNSA. V lost 5 bases to trimming and J lost 6 bases, with 12 bases between them. The CDR3 has 13 residues. CDR3 coding DNA: TGTGCCAGCAGCCCAGCTGGGGCTGATACGCAGTATTTT. This sequence encodes CASSPAGADTQYF.

J is TRBJ2-2 and V is TRBV5-1, with a tentative D call TRBD1 (5 bases). V was shortened by 1 base and J by 4 bases, with 11 bases between the two germline ends. CDR3 length: 15 amino acids. In germline, CDR1 is SGHRS, CDR2 YFSETQ. The CDR3 here is CASSLMTAGTGELFF. The CDR3 DNA reads TGCGCCAGCAGCTTGATGACAGCAGGCACCGGGGAGCTGTTTTTT. The whole variable domain, remainder taken from reference TRBV5-1 and TRBJ2-2, is KAGVTQTPRYLIKTRGQQVTLSCSPISGHRSVSWYQQTPGQGLQFLFEYFSETQRNKGNFPGRFSGRQFSNSRSEMNVSTLELGDSALYLCASSLMTAGTGELFFGEGSRLTVL.

This clonotype came up a few times. The genes are TRBV10-1 and TRBJ2-1; D is perhaps TRBD1 (5 bases). CDR3 size: 15 residues. V was clipped by 5 bases and J by 9 bases, with 20 bases between them. Germline lookup yields CDR1 WNHNN and CDR2 SYGVQD (reference sequence). CDR3 sequence reads: CASSPDPVGAGEQFF. The CDR3 bases are TGCGCCAGCAGTCCCGACCCCGTTGGGGCCGGTGAGCAGTTCTTC.

This clonotype was seen a few times. The chain uses TRBV12-3 or TRBV12-4 and TRBJ2-1; no clear D. The CDR3 contains 12 residues. V was cut by 5 bases and J by 8 bases, with 10 bases left in between. CDR3 region: CASSPTPHEQFF. The CDR3 DNA follows: TGTGCCAGCAGTCCAACCCCACATGAGCAGTTCTTC.

This clonotype was detected a few times. This chain uses TRBV5-4 with TRBJ1-1, with D unclear. This CDR3 is built from 16 residues. The V end was cut by 7 bases, the J end by 1 base, with 20 bases between. Germline loops: CDR1 SGHNT, CDR2 YYREEE (reference sequence). This chain's CDR3 is CASGRSGNAANTEAFF. CDR3 DNA sequence: TGTGCCAGCGGCCGATCAGGTAATGCGGCGAACACTGAAGCTTTCTTT.

The V and J genes are TRBV7-6 and TRBJ2-6; 9 positions agree with TRBD1. The germline gives CDR1 SGHVS, CDR2 FNYEAQ. There are 17 residues in the CDR3. Germline trimming cut 2 bases from V and 4 bases from J; bases unmatched to any gene: 6. CDR3 DNA sequence: TGTGCCAGCAGCTTATTAGGACAGGGGTCCGGGGCCAACGTCCTGACTTTC. Amino acids: CASSLLGQGSGANVLTF.

V and J are TRBV13 and TRBJ2-5; 8 nucleotides agree with TRBD1. Trimming removed 4 bases from V and 9 bases from J; junction bases left unmatched: 7. The CDR3 sequence is 13 residues long. CDR1 is PRHDT, CDR2 FYEKMQ, per germline (reference sequence). This CDR3 reads CASSSRTGWSQYF. In DNA, the CDR3 is TGTGCCAGCAGCTCAAGGACAGGGTGGTCCCAGTACTTC.

This rearrangement joins TRBV5-1 to TRBJ2-2; D is ambiguous. Trimming removed 0 bases from V and 4 bases from J, with 7 bases in between. The CDR3 totals 14 residues. CDR1 SGHRS and CDR2 YFSETQ come from the germline V gene. CDR3 region: CASSLDSTTGELFF. The CDR3 DNA is TGCGCCAGCAGCTTGGACTCGACCACCGGGGAGCTGTTTTTT.

In its sample, this clonotype was seen a few times. The chain couples TRBV12-3 or TRBV12-4 to TRBJ2-7, with TRBD2 matching 8 bases. The CDR3 contains 15 residues. After removal of 7 bases from V and 5 bases from J, the junction contained 13 bases not matched to a gene. CDR3 coding DNA: TGTGCCAGCACCCCAATTGTGGCGGGGGGCCACGAGCAGTACGTC. Translating gives CASTPIVAGGHEQYV.

There are a few counts of this clonotype. The rearrangement joins TRBV18 to TRBJ2-3; D ambiguous. This CDR3 is 14 amino acids long. The germline gives CDR1 KGHSH, CDR2 LQKENI. With 11 bases removed from V and 3 bases from J, the gap between germline ends came to 18 bases. The DNA of the CDR3 is TGTGCCGGTCGCTCCGCCCTCGGTACAGATACGCAGTATTTT. Its protein is CAGRSALGTDTQYF.

The chain couples TRBV7-8 to TRBJ2-1; D may be TRBD1 or TRBD2 (5 bases each). This CDR3 has 16 residues. Germline CDR1 and CDR2: SGHVS and FQNEAQ. Trimming cost V 2 bases and J 4 bases, with 15 bases left between them. CDR3 DNA: TGTGCCAGCAGCTTACCAGGGACGAAACCGTACAATGAGCAGTTCTTC. Residues: CASSLPGTKPYNEQFF.